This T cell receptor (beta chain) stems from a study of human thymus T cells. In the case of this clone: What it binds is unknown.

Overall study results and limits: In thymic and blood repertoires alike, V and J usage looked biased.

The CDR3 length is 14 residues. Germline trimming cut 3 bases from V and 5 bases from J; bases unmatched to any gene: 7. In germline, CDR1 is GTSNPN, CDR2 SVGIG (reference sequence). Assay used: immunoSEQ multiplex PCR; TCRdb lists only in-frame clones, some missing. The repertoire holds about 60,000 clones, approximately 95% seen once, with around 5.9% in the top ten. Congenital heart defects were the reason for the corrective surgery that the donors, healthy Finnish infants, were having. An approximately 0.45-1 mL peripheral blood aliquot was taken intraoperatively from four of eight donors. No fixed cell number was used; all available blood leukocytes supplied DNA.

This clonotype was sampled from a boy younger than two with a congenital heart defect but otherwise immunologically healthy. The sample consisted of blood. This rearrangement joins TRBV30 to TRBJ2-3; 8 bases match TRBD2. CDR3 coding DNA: TGTGCCTGGAGACTCAGCGGGGGATTAGATACGCAGTATTTT. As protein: CAWRLSGGLDTQYF.